The clone carrying this T cell receptor beta chain was found a few times. What it binds is unknown. The data were taken from a study of identical twins. Study results and caveats: Donors were not followed over many years; analysis was cross-sectional. Fewer insertions characterized abundant cord blood beta clonotypes, whereas memory repertoires showed none.

cDNA molecules carried unique molecular identifiers, and template switching added a universal primer site. From the 5' RACE reads, TCRdb called clonotypes with MiXCR, one entry per CDR3 protein. Altogether 550,000 to 700,000 distinct CDR3 sequences are present, nearly 10% being singletons, with the ten largest covering approximately 3.2%. The same sample was also studied in work on yellow fever vaccine responses in identical twins.

What was sequenced was PBMCs. The TCR comes from a woman younger than 35 in good health.

The CDR3 loop reads CSARHTPNYGYTF. In nucleotides, the CDR3 is TGCAGTGCTAGACACACCCCTAACTATGGCTACACCTTC. The rearrangement uses TRBV20-1 and TRBJ1-2; D is uncertain. This CDR3 spans 13 amino acids. Trimming pared 2 bases from V and 0 bases from J, leaving 7 bases between. The germline V gene has CDR1 DFQATT and CDR2 SNEGSKA (reference sequence).